The subject of this entry is one TCR beta chain. Its antigen is not known. The source of the sample is a study of early T cells in non-severe SARS-CoV-2 infection. Study in general: Chains were unpaired, as sequencing was done on bulk RNA from unsorted whole blood. Study results and limitations: VDJdb matching, biased toward anti-spike CD8 responses, missed private and CD4 specificities.

V gave up 7 bases and J gave up 4 bases, with 14 bases separating them. Germline V CDR1 and CDR2: MNHEY, SVGEGT. The CDR3 consists of 13 residues. Individual cDNA molecules were tagged with unique molecular identifiers. From the 5' RACE reads, TCRdb called clonotypes with MiXCR, one entry per CDR3 protein. The data contain tens of thousands of distinct CDR3 sequences, 14% of them singletons. The TCR sequence derives from an adult who was a healthcare worker with PCR-confirmed SARS-CoV-2 infection or an uninfected control (not recorded which). V and J are TRBV6-2 or TRBV6-3 and TRBJ2-7; D is perhaps TRBD1 (5 bases). The sample comprised whole blood. The CDR3 DNA is TGTGCCAGCACCCCAGGGCAGGTTTACGAGCAGTACTTC. Residues: CASTPGQVYEQYF.